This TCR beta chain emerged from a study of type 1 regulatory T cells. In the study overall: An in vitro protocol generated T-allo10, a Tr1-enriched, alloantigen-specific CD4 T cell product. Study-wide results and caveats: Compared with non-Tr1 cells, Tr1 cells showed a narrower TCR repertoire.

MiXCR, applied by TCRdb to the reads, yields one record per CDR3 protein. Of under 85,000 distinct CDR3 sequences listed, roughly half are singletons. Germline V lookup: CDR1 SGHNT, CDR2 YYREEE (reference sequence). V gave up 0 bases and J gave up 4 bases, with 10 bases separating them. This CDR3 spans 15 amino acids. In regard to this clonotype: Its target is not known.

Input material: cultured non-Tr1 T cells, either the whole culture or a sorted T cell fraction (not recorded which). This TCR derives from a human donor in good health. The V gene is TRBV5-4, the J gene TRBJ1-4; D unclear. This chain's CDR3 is CASSLGARVNEKLFF. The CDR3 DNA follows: TGTGCCAGCAGCTTGGGGGCGAGGGTTAATGAAAAACTGTTTTTT.